A single sample is the source of the 11 T cell receptor beta chains below, sequenced in a study of OX40 agonist ivuxolimab in advanced cancers. Data came from immunoSEQ multiplex PCR; TCRdb stores just in-frame clones and leaves some out. The sample includes around 87,000 clones, approximately 94% seen only once; the top ten take about 2.4%. Material: CD4+ or CD8+ T cells sorted from blood, obtained in a trial of the OX40 agonist ivuxolimab. These TCRs come from an adult with an advanced solid tumor such as melanoma, head and neck, liver or kidney cancer.

The V gene is TRBV6-5, the J gene TRBJ1-2; 7 nucleotides agree with TRBD1. V dropped 6 bases and J dropped 0; count of bases not matched to a gene: 7. The CDR3 is made up of 15 amino acids. The germline CDR1 and CDR2 sequences are MNHEY and SVGAGI. The CDR3 here is CASSPGTAANYGYTF. The CDR3 DNA follows: TGTGCCAGCAGCCCTGGGACAGCCGCTAACTATGGCTACACCTTC.

The sample holds a few counts of this clone. This chain connects TRBV5-5 to TRBJ2-7; tentative D call: TRBD2 (6 bases). Germline V gene data show CDR1 as SGHKS and CDR2 as YYEKEE (reference sequence). The CDR3 extends over 11 amino acids. V lost 7 bases and J lost 2, with 7 bases in between. The CDR3, as DNA: TGTGCCAGCCAGCGGGCCTACGAGCAGTACTTC. Translation: CASQRAYEQYF.

The chain is built from TRBV2 and TRBJ1-5, with TRBD1 matching 8 bases. The CDR3 extends over 14 amino acids. Unmatched junction bases numbered 5, after V lost 3 bases and J lost 7 bases. Germline V gene sequence: CDR1 SNHLY, CDR2 FYNNEI. The CDR3 here is CASSDRGRGQPQHF. CDR3 nucleotides: TGTGCCAGCAGTGACAGGGGGCGAGGCCAGCCCCAGCATTTT.

This clone was counted a few times. This sequence joins TRBV9 and TRBJ1-2; D is unresolved. This CDR3 has 14 residues. Germline V gene sequence: CDR1 SGDLS, CDR2 YYNGEE. Trimming removed 1 base from V and 0 bases from J, with 7 bases in between. As DNA, the CDR3 is TGTGCCAGCAGCGTAACCAATTCTAACTATGGCTACACCTTC. Translation gives CASSVTNSNYGYTF.

This clone was counted once. This CDR3 reads CASSLASGQIHYEQYF. The CDR3 coding sequence is TGTGCCAGCAGCTTAGCATCAGGACAAATTCACTACGAGCAGTACTTC. J is TRBJ2-7 and V is TRBV7-6; possible D gene TRBD1, 5 bases. CDR3 length: 16 amino acids. CDR1 and CDR2 (germline): SGHVS, FNYEAQ. With 0 bases removed from V and 3 bases from J, the gap between germline ends came to 15 bases.

The J gene is TRBJ2-4, the V gene TRBV5-8; 7 bases agree with TRBD1. V lost 0 bases and J lost 2; bases outside the gene matches: 2. CDR3 length equals 15 residues. The germline V gene encodes CDR1 SGHTS and CDR2 YDEGEE. CDR3 protein: CASSLGQGSKNIQYF. The CDR3 DNA follows: TGTGCCAGCAGCTTGGGACAGGGATCCAAAAACATTCAGTACTTC.

The rearrangement links TRBV5-4 to TRBJ2-7; D uncertain. The CDR3 consists of 12 residues. The ends were cut back, 3 bases at V and 3 bases at J, with 7 bases in the middle. Germline CDR1 and CDR2: SGHNT and YYREEE (reference sequence). The CDR3 is CASSSEIYEQYF. The CDR3 bases are TGTGCCAGCAGCTCTGAGATCTACGAGCAGTACTTC.

V is TRBV14 and J is TRBJ2-3, with 7 bases lining up with TRBD2. Germline V gene sequence: CDR1 SGHDN, CDR2 FVKESK. This CDR3 has 16 residues. V trimming: 3 bases; J trimming: 4 bases; junction bases outside the gene matches: 10. The CDR3 reads CASSQGGEYPSDTQYF. The CDR3 DNA is TGTGCCAGCAGCCAGGGGGGGGAGTACCCCTCAGATACGCAGTATTTT.

The gene calls are TRBV12-5 and TRBJ2-5; D is uncertain. The CDR3 is 14 residues long. Trimming took 0 bases from V and 5 from J, leaving 10 bases between them. The germline V gene has CDR1 LGHNT and CDR2 FRNRAP. CDR3 sequence reads: CASGLVAEWETQYF. CDR3 DNA sequence: TGTGCTAGTGGTTTGGTAGCCGAGTGGGAGACCCAGTACTTC.

This rearrangement joins TRBV29-1 to TRBJ2-7; D remains unclear. V was shortened by 2 bases and J by 3 bases, with 5 bases between the two germline ends. Germline CDR1 SQVTM, CDR2 ANQGSEA. This CDR3 spans 11 amino acids. The CDR3 DNA follows: TGCAGCGTTGAACGGAACTACGAGCAGTACTTC. Translating gives CSVERNYEQYF.

The V call is TRBV19, the J call TRBJ2-3; TRBD1 or TRBD2 may be the D gene (5 bases each). The CDR3 totals 16 residues. Trimming removed 1 base from V and 3 bases from J, with 14 bases in between. CDR1 is LNHDA, CDR2 SQIVND, per germline (reference sequence). The CDR3 sequence: CASSIGGNRGTDTQYF. CDR3 coding DNA: TGTGCCAGTAGTATAGGGGGGAATAGGGGTACAGATACGCAGTATTTT. Full variable domain (remainder filled in from reference TRBV19 and TRBJ2-3): DGGITQSPKYLFRKEGQNVTLSCEQNLNHDAMYWYRQDPGQGLRLIYYSQIVNDFQKGDIAEGYSVSREKKESFPLTVTSAQKNPTAFYLCASSIGGNRGTDTQYFGPGTRLTVL.